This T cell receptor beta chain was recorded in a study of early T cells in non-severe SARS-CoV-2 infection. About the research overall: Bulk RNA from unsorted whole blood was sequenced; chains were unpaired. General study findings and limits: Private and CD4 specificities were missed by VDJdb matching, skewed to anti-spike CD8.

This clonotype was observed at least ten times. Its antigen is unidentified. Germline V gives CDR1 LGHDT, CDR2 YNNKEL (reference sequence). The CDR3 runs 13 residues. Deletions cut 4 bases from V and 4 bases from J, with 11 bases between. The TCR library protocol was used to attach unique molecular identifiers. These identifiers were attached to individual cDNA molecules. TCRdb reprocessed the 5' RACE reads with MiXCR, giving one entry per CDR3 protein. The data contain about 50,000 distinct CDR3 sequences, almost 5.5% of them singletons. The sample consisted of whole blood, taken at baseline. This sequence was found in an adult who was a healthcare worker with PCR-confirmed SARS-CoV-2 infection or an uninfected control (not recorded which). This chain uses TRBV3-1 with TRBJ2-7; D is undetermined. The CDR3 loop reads CASSRLLGYEQYF. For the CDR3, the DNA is TGTGCCAGCAGCCGTCTCTTGGGATACGAGCAGTACTTC.